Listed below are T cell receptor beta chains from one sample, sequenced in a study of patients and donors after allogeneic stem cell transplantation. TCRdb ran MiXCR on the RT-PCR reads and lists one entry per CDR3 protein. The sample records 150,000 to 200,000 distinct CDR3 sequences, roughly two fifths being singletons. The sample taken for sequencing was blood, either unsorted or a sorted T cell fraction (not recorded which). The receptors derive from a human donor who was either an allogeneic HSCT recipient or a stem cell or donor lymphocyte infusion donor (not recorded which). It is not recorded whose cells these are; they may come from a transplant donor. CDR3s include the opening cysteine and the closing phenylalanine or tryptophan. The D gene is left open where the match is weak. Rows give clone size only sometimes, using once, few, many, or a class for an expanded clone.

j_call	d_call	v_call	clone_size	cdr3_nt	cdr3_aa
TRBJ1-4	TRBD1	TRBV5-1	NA	TGCGCCAGCAGCTTTGACGGGACAGGGGTCGAAAAACTGTTTTTT	CASSFDGTGVEKLFF
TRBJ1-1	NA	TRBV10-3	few	TGTGCCGTAGGACAGATGAACACTGAAGCTTTCTTT	CAVGQMNTEAFF
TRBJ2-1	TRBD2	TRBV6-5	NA	TGTGCCAGCACCCCACTAGCGGGAGGGAATGAGCAGTTCTTC	CASTPLAGGNEQFF
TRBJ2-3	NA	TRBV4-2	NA	TGTGCCAGCAGCCATCTAACGACAGAGGCTAGCACAGATACGCAGTATTTT	CASSHLTTEASTDTQYF
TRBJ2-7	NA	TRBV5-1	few	TGCGCCAGCAGCTTGGGTGGCAGGGAGTACGAGCAGTACTTC	CASSLGGREYEQYF
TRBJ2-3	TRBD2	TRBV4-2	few	TGTGCCAGCAGCCAAGGACTAGCGGGAGGGCCCGGCACAGATACGCAGTATTTT	CASSQGLAGGPGTDTQYF
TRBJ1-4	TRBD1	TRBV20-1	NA	TGCAGTGCGAAGCAGGGGGCGGGTGAAAAACTGTTTTTT	CSAKQGAGEKLFF
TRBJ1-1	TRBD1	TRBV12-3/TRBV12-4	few	TGTGCCAGCATCGGACAGGGAGACACTGAAGCTTTCTTT	CASIGQGDTEAFF
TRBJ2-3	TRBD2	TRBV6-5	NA	TGTGCCAGCAGTTACTATAGCGGGAGTCGGGCAGATACGCAGTATTTT	CASSYYSGSRADTQYF
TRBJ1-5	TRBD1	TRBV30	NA	TGTGCCTGTCGATCTGACAGGGAAGGTCAGCCCCAGCATTTT	CACRSDREGQPQHF
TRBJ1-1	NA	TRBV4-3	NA	TGCGCCAGCAGCCAAGATTGGGGAGAGGGGGGACACACTGAAGCTTTCTTT	CASSQDWGEGGHTEAFF
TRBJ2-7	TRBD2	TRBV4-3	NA	TGCGCCAGCAGCCTTAGACTAGCAAACGACGAGCAGTACTTC	CASSLRLANDEQYF
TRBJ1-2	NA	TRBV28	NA	TGTGCCAGCAGTATACGCTCTGTCATTCCGGGACACGGGAGAGGCTACACCTTC	CASSIRSVIPGHGRGYTF
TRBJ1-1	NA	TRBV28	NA	TGTGCCAGTATTAGCTCCCCGAACACTGAAGCTTTCTTT	CASISSPNTEAFF
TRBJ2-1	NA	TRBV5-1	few	TGCGCCAGCAGCTTCAGGGGGGTCGAGCCCAATGAGCAGTTCTTC	CASSFRGVEPNEQFF
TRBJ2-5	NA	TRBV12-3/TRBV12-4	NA	TGTGCCAGCAGTTCCCAGTACCAAGAGACCCAGTACTTC	CASSSQYQETQYF
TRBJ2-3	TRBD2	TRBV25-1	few	TGTGCCAGCAGCCGCAGCGGGAGGGCCGAAGATACGCAGTATTTT	CASSRSGRAEDTQYF
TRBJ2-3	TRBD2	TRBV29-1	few	TGCAGCGTTGAAAAGGCGGGAGTGGGCACAGATACGCAGTATTTT	CSVEKAGVGTDTQYF
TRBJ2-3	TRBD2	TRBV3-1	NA	TGTGCCAGCAGCCAAGAATCTAGCGGGACTAGCACAGATACGCAGTATTTT	CASSQESSGTSTDTQYF
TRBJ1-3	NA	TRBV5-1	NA	TGCGCCAGCAGCTCCTCAGGGGACCGAGGAAACACCATATATTTT	CASSSSGDRGNTIYF
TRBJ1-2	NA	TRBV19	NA	TGTGCCAGTAGTATTGCCACCCTCGGGGAGAGCTACACCTTC	CASSIATLGESYTF
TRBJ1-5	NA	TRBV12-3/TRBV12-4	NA	TGTGCCAGTAGTTTAGTGGCGGGCCTTAGCAATCAGCCCCAGCATTTT	CASSLVAGLSNQPQHF
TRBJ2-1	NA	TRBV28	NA	TGTGCCAGCAGCCTGGTCAGCCGTTTCCCCAGGGATGAGCAGTTCTTC	CASSLVSRFPRDEQFF
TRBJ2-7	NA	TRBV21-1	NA	TGTGCCAGCAGCAAAGCGGGACGTATGAGCTCCTACGAGCAGTACTTC	CASSKAGRMSSYEQYF
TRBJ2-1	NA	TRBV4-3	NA	TGCGCCAGCAGCCAAGAATTAGGAGGTGAGCAGTTCTTC	CASSQELGGEQFF
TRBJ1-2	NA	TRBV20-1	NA	TGCAGCGGAGCAAGAGGAGTCTCCTATGGCTACACCTTC	CSGARGVSYGYTF
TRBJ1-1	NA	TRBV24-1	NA	TGTGCCACCAGTGAAACGGACACTGAAGCTTTCTTT	CATSETDTEAFF
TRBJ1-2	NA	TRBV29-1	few	TGCAGCGTGCGTCAGGGAGGCCATGGCTACACCTTC	CSVRQGGHGYTF
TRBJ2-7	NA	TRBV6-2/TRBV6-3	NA	TGTGCCAGTGGGGCAGCGGTCCACGAGCAGTACTTC	CASGAAVHEQYF
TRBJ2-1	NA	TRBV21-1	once	TGTGCCAGCAGCAAGTTCAGGGTGCCCTACAATGAGCAGTTCTTC	CASSKFRVPYNEQFF
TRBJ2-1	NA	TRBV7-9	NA	TGTGCCAGCAGCAATACTCCCTACAATGAGCAGTTCTTC	CASSNTPYNEQFF
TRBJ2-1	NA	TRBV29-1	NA	TGCAGCGTTGACGAGCGGAAGCAGTTCTACAATGAGCAGTTCTTC	CSVDERKQFYNEQFF
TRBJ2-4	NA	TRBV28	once	TGTGCCAGCAGTTTTGACCAGTTTAACTCGAACATTCAGTACTTC	CASSFDQFNSNIQYF
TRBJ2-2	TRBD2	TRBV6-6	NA	TGTGCCAGCAGCCATGGGGGGGCCGGGGAGCTGTTTTTT	CASSHGGAGELFF
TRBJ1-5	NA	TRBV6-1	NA	TGTGCCACAAAGGGACTCCCGCCAGTTGGGCCCCAGCATTTT	CATKGLPPVGPQHF
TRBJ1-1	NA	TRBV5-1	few	TGCGCCAGCAGCCCGACAGGTCCAGGAGCAGCTTTCTTT	CASSPTGPGAAFF
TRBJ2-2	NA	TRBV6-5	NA	TGTGCCAGCTGTTACGGGGGACATAACACCGGGGAGCTGTTTTTT	CASCYGGHNTGELFF
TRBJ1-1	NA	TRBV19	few	TGTGCCAGTGGCAGGGGAGTCCCTGAAGCTTTCTTT	CASGRGVPEAFF
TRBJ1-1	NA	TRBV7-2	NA	TGTGCCAGCAGCTTAGACCAGGGTTTGGACACTGAAGCTTTCTTT	CASSLDQGLDTEAFF
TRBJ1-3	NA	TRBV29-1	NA	TGCAGCGTACTGACAGAACTCTCTGGAAACACCATATATTTT	CSVLTELSGNTIYF
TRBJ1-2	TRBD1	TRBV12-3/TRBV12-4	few	TGTGCCAGCAGTTCGGTTAGGGGGCATGGCTACACCTTC	CASSSVRGHGYTF
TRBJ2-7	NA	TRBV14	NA	TGTGCCAGCAGCCAAGAAGACAGATACGAGCAGTACTTC	CASSQEDRYEQYF
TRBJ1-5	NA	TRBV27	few	TGTGCCAGCAGAGCCGGGGGGCGAATATATCAGCCCCAGCATTTT	CASRAGGRIYQPQHF
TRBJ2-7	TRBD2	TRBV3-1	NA	TGTGCCAGCAGCCTAGGGGTTAGCGGGAGCTACGAGCAGTACTTC	CASSLGVSGSYEQYF
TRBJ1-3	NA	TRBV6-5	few	TGTGCCAGCAGTTACTTAGGACAGAAAAACACCATATATTTT	CASSYLGQKNTIYF